These T cell receptor beta chains were read from a single sample in a study of graft-versus-host responses after intestinal transplantation. Only in-frame clones appear in the TCRdb table, and some are missing; sequencing was by immunoSEQ multiplex PCR. The table includes over 100,000 clones, 85% to 95% detected once. The antigens for these receptors are not known. The starting material was unstimulated CD8+ T cells sorted from spleen or lymph node cells, obtained before intestinal transplant. Receptors were obtained from a human donor who received an intestinal transplant. CDR3s include the opening cysteine and the closing phenylalanine or tryptophan. A D gene is named only where the DNA matches it firmly. Expanded clones are given a class, and other clones once, few, many or no size at all.

v_gene: TRBV28; abundance: .; d_gene: .; j_gene: TRBJ2-7; CDR3aa: CASSLTAAGEQYF; CDR3nt: TGTGCCAGCAGTTTGACGGCAGCGGGCGAGCAGTACTTC
v_gene: TRBV28; abundance: .; d_gene: .; j_gene: TRBJ1-6; CDR3aa: CASSLGRVNSPLHF; CDR3nt: TGTGCCAGCAGTTTGGGCAGGGTTAATTCACCCCTCCACTTT
v_gene: TRBV10-2; abundance: .; d_gene: TRBD2; j_gene: TRBJ2-1; CDR3aa: CASSGTSEYNEQFF; CDR3nt: TGCGCCAGCTCCGGGACTAGCGAATACAATGAGCAGTTCTTC
v_gene: TRBV6-6; abundance: few; d_gene: .; j_gene: TRBJ2-1; CDR3aa: CASSQSKGLGQFF; CDR3nt: TGTGCCAGCAGCCAATCGAAGGGGCTAGGGCAGTTCTTC
v_gene: TRBV7-9; abundance: .; d_gene: .; j_gene: TRBJ2-7; CDR3aa: CASSFGETRSYEQYF; CDR3nt: TGTGCCAGCAGCTTCGGAGAGACACGCTCCTACGAGCAGTACTTC
v_gene: TRBV27; abundance: once; d_gene: TRBD2; j_gene: TRBJ2-5; CDR3aa: CASSLSTSGSLETQYF; CDR3nt: TGTGCCAGCAGTTTATCGACTAGCGGGAGTTTAGAGACCCAGTACTTC
v_gene: TRBV7-6; abundance: .; d_gene: .; j_gene: TRBJ2-7; CDR3aa: CASSLAGGYYEQYF; CDR3nt: TGTGCCAGCAGCTTAGCGGGAGGATACTACGAGCAGTACTTC
v_gene: TRBV21-1; abundance: .; d_gene: .; j_gene: TRBJ1-2; CDR3aa: CASSKESDINYGYTF; CDR3nt: TGTGCCAGCAGCAAAGAAAGCGACATCAACTATGGCTACACCTTC
v_gene: TRBV19; abundance: .; d_gene: .; j_gene: TRBJ2-3; CDR3aa: CATKPRGQTDTQYF; CDR3nt: TGTGCCACCAAGCCGCGCGGGCAGACAGATACGCAGTATTTT
v_gene: TRBV5-5; abundance: .; d_gene: .; j_gene: TRBJ2-7; CDR3aa: CASSSWASVSYEQYF; CDR3nt: TGTGCCAGCAGTTCGTGGGCTAGCGTCTCCTACGAGCAGTACTTC
v_gene: TRBV27; abundance: .; d_gene: .; j_gene: TRBJ2-1; CDR3aa: CASSRRDEQFF; CDR3nt: TGTGCCAGCAGCCGCCGGGATGAGCAGTTCTTC
v_gene: TRBV7-9; abundance: .; d_gene: TRBD2; j_gene: TRBJ2-5; CDR3aa: CASSVTSGRGKETQYF; CDR3nt: TGTGCCAGCAGCGTTACTAGCGGGAGGGGGAAAGAGACCCAGTACTTC
v_gene: TRBV6-5; abundance: .; d_gene: .; j_gene: TRBJ2-7; CDR3aa: CASSYSTQGNSYEQYF; CDR3nt: TGTGCCAGCAGTTACTCAACACAAGGGAACAGCTACGAGCAGTACTTC
v_gene: TRBV5-8; abundance: .; d_gene: TRBD2; j_gene: TRBJ2-1; CDR3aa: CASSLIAGVYNEQFF; CDR3nt: TGTGCCAGCAGCTTAATAGCGGGAGTCTACAATGAGCAGTTCTTC
v_gene: TRBV5-1; abundance: .; d_gene: .; j_gene: TRBJ1-4; CDR3aa: CASATGQGNEKLFF; CDR3nt: TGCGCCAGCGCAACGGGGCAGGGAAATGAAAAACTGTTTTTT
v_gene: TRBV7-3; abundance: .; d_gene: TRBD1; j_gene: TRBJ1-1; CDR3aa: CASSLGTGNTEAFF; CDR3nt: TGTGCCAGCAGCTTAGGGACAGGGAACACTGAAGCTTTCTTT
v_gene: TRBV27; abundance: .; d_gene: .; j_gene: TRBJ2-7; CDR3aa: CASSFSAGRYYEQYF; CDR3nt: TGTGCCAGCAGTTTTTCAGCAGGACGATACTACGAGCAGTACTTC
v_gene: TRBV15; abundance: .; d_gene: TRBD1; j_gene: TRBJ2-3; CDR3aa: CATTDRATDTQYF; CDR3nt: TGTGCCACCACGGACAGGGCTACAGATACGCAGTATTTT
v_gene: TRBV28; abundance: .; d_gene: .; j_gene: TRBJ1-5; CDR3aa: CASSLLQGYQPQHF; CDR3nt: TGTGCCAGCAGTTTACTGCAGGGGTATCAGCCCCAGCATTTT
v_gene: TRBV7-7; abundance: .; d_gene: TRBD2; j_gene: TRBJ2-5; CDR3aa: CASSLVTREEETQYF; CDR3nt: TGTGCTAGCAGCTTAGTAACGCGGGAGGAGGAGACCCAGTACTTC
v_gene: TRBV28; abundance: .; d_gene: .; j_gene: TRBJ1-1; CDR3aa: CASSFSVTVAFF; CDR3nt: TGTGCCAGCAGTTTTTCAGTAACGGTAGCTTTCTTT
v_gene: TRBV5-4; abundance: .; d_gene: TRBD1; j_gene: TRBJ2-7; CDR3aa: CASSLMGQGVWEQYF; CDR3nt: TGTGCCAGCAGCTTAATGGGACAGGGGGTTTGGGAGCAGTACTTC
v_gene: TRBV6-6; abundance: .; d_gene: TRBD2; j_gene: TRBJ2-7; CDR3aa: CASSPTSGRSREQYF; CDR3nt: TGTGCCAGCAGCCCGACTAGCGGGAGATCACGTGAGCAGTACTTC